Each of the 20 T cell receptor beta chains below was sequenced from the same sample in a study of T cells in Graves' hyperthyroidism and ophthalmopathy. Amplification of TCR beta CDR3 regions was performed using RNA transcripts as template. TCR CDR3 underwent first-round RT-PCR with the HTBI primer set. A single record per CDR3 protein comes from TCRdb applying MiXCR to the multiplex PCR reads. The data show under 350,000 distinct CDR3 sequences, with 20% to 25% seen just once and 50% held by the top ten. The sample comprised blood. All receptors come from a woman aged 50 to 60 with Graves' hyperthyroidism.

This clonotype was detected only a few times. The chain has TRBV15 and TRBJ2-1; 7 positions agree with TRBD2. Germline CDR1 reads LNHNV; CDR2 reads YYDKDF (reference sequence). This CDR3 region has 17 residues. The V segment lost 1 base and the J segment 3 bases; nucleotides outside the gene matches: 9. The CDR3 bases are TGTGCCACCAGCAGAGTGACTAGCCTTTCCAACTACAATGAGCAGTTCTTC. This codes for CATSRVTSLSNYNEQFF.

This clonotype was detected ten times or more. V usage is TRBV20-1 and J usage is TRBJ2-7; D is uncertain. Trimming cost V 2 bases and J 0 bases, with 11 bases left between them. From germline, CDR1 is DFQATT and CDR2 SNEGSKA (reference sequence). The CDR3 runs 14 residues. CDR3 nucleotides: TGCAGTGCTAGAACGCCGAGTAGCTCCTACGAGCAGTACTTC. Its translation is CSARTPSSSYEQYF.

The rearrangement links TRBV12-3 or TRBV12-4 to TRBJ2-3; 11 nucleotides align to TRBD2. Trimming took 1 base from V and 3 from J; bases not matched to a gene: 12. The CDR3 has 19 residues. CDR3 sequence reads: CASSLEGWASGGLTDTQYF. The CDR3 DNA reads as TGTGCCAGCAGTTTAGAGGGTTGGGCTAGCGGGGGGTTGACAGATACGCAGTATTTT.

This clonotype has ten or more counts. The CDR3 region is CSARTSGRGETQYF. In DNA form, the CDR3 reads TGCAGTGCCAGGACTAGCGGGAGGGGAGAGACCCAGTACTTC. The chain carries TRBV20-1 and TRBJ2-5; 15 nucleotides line up with TRBD2. The ends lost 6 bases at V and 4 bases at J; junction bases unmatched: 3. Germline CDR1 and CDR2: DFQATT and SNEGSKA (reference sequence). The CDR3 loop spans 14 amino acids.

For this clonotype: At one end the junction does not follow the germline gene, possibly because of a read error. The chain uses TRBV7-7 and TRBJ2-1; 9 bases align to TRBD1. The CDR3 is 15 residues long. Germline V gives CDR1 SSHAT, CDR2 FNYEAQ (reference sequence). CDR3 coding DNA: TGTGCTAGCAGCTTGGGACAGGGTGGTTTCAATGAGCAGTTCTTC. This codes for CASSLGQGGFNEQFF.

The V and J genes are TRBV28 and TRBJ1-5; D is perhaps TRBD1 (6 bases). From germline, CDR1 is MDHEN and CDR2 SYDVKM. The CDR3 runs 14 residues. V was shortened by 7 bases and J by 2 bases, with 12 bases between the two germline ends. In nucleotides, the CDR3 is TGTGCCAGCACTCGAGGGGGAGGCAATCAGCCCCAGCATTTT. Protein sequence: CASTRGGGNQPQHF.

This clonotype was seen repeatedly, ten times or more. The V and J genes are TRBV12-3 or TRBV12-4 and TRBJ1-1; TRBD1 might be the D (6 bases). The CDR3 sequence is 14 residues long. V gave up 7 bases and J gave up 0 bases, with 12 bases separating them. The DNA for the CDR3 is TGTGCCAGCAACGGGGGGCGGATGAACACTGAAGCTTTCTTT. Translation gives CASNGGRMNTEAFF.

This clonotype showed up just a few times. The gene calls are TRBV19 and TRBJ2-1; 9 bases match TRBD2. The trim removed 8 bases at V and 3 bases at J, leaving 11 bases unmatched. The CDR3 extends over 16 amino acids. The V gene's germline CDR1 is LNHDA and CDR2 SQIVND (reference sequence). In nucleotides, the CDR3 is TGTGCCAGTTCTAAAGCGGGGGGAGGTAACTACAATGAGCAGTTCTTC. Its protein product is CASSKAGGGNYNEQFF. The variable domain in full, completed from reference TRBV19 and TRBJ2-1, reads DGGITQSPKYLFRKEGQNVTLSCEQNLNHDAMYWYRQDPGQGLRLIYYSQIVNDFQKGDIAEGYSVSREKKESFPLTVTSAQKNPTAFYLCASSKAGGGNYNEQFFGPGTRLTVL.

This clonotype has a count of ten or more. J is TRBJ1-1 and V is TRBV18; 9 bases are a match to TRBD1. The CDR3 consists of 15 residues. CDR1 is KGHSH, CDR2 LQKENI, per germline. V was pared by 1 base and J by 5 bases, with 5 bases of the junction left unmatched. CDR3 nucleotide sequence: TGTGCCAGCTCACCACTCGACAGGGGGTTTACTGAAGCTTTCTTT. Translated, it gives CASSPLDRGFTEAFF.

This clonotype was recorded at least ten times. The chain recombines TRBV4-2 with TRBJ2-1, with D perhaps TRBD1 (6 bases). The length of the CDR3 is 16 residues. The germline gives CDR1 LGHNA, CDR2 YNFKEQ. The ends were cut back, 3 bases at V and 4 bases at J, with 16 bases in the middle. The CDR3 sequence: CASSQGAGASYNEQFF. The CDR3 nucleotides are TGTGCCAGCAGCCAGGGGGCAGGGGCTAGTTACAATGAGCAGTTCTTC.

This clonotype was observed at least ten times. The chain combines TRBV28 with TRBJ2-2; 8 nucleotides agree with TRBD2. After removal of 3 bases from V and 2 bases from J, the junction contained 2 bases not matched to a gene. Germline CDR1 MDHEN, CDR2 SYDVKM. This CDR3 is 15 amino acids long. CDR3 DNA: TGTGCCAGCAGTTTCGGGGGGGGTAACACCGGGGAGCTGTTTTTT. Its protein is CASSFGGGNTGELFF.

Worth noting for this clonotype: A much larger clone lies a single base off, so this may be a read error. This CDR3 is CARSEEPGANTGELFF. CDR3 sequence (DNA): TGTGCCCGCAGTGAGGAACCGGGAGCGAACACCGGGGAGCTGTTTTTT. The chain carries TRBV6-1 and TRBJ2-2, with D maybe TRBD2 (6 bases). Germline-derived CDR1 and CDR2 are MNHNS and SASEGT. This CDR3 comprises 16 residues.

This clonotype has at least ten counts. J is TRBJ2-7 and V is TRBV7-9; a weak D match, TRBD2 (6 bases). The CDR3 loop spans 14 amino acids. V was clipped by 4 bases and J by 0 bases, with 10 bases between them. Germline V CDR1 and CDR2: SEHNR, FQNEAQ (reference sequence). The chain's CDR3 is CASSYGGSSYEQYF. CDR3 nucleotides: TGTGCCAGCAGCTACGGAGGGAGCTCCTACGAGCAGTACTTC.

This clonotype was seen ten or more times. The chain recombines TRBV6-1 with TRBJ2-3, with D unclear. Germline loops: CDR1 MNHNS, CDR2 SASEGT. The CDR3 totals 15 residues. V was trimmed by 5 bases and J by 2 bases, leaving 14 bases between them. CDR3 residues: CASSNRIAPTDTQYF. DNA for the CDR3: TGTGCCAGCAGTAATCGGATAGCCCCCACAGATACGCAGTATTTT.

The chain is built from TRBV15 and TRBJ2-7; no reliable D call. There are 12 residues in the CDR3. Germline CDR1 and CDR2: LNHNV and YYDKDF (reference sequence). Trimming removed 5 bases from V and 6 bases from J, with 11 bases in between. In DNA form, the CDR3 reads TGTGCCACCAGCTCCCCCCCAGGCGAGCAGTACTTC. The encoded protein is CATSSPPGEQYF.

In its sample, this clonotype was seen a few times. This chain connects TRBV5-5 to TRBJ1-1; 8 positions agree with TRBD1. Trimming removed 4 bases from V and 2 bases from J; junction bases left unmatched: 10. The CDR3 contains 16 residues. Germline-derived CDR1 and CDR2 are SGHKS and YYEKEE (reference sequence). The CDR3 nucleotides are TGTGCCAGCAGCACCCCGGACAGGGCTTTTAACACTGAAGCTTTCTTT. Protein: CASSTPDRAFNTEAFF.

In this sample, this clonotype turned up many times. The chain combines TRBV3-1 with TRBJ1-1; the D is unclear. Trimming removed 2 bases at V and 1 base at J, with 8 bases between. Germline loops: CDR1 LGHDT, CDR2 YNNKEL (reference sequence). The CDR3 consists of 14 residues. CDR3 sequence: CASSQRAQNTEAFF. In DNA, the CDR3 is TGTGCCAGCAGCCAAAGGGCGCAGAACACTGAAGCTTTCTTT.

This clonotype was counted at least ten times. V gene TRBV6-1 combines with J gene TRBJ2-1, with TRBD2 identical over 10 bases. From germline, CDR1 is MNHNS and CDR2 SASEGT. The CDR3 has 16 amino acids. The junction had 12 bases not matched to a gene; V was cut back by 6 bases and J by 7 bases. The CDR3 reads CASSRVLSGGSNEQFF. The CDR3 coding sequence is TGTGCCAGCAGCCGTGTCCTTAGCGGGGGGAGTAATGAGCAGTTCTTC.

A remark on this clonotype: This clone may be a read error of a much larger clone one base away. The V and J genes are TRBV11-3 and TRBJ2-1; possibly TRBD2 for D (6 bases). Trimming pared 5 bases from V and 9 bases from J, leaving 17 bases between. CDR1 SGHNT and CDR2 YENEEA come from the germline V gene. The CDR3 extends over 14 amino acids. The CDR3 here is CASSLRHGGSEQFF. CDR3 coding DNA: TGTGCCAGCAGCCTGCGACACGGGGGTTCTGAGCAGTTCTTC. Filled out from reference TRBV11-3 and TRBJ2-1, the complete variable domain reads EAGVVQSPRYKIIEKKQPVAFWCNPISGHNTLYWYLQNLGQGPELLIRYENEEAVDDSQLPKDRFSAERLKGVDSTLKIQPAELGDSAVYLCASSLRHGGSEQFFGPGTRLTVL.

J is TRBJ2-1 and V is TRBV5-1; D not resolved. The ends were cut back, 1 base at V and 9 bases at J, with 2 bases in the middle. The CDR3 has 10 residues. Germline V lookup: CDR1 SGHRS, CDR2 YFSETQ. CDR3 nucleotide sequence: TGCGCCAGCAGCTTGAGTGAGCAGTTCTTC. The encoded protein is CASSLSEQFF.